Below, 26 T cell receptor beta chains from the same sample are listed, as sequenced in a study of Ad26.COV2.S vaccination and SARS-CoV-2 variants. Here immunoSEQ multiplex PCR was the method, and the copy in TCRdb shows in-frame clones only, minus some. This table holds about 350,000 clones, approximately 86% found once. The treatment was: 15 to 20 received Ad26.COV2.S at low or high dose, single or two shots; several received placebo; per-sample allocation not given. The study sampled participants on day 63 after the first vaccine or placebo injection. The sequences come from peripheral blood, collected in a trial of Ad26.COV2.S vaccine versus placebo. The receptors come from a person aged 18-65 years who received the Ad26.COV2.S COVID-19 vaccine or a placebo.

This sequence joins TRBV5-1 and TRBJ2-2, with 10 bases aligning to TRBD1. The J segment lost 3 bases and the V segment lost 5 bases, leaving 1 base of the junction unmatched. This CDR3 has 14 amino acids. Germline-derived CDR1 and CDR2 are SGHRS and YFSETQ. CDR3 residues: CASRGTGDTGELFF. The CDR3 bases are TGCGCCAGCAGGGGGACAGGGGACACCGGGGAGCTGTTTTTT.

The CDR3 region is CASSLQTGANYGYTF. CDR3 DNA sequence: TGCGCCAGCAGCCTCCAGACAGGGGCCAACTATGGCTACACCTTC. V gene TRBV4-3 combines with J gene TRBJ1-2; 8 bases fit TRBD1. This CDR3 has 15 amino acids. Germline CDR1 and CDR2: LGHNA and YSLEER. J was trimmed by 2 bases and V by 4 bases; bases with no gene match: 6.

This rearrangement joins TRBV4-2 to TRBJ2-5; 16 nucleotides line up with TRBD2. The V gene's germline CDR1 is LGHNA and CDR2 YNFKEQ. V lost 3 bases, J lost 5 bases, and 9 bases stayed unmatched. The length of the CDR3 is 18 residues. This CDR3 is CASSQRGLAGGRGETQYF. The CDR3 DNA reads as TGTGCCAGCAGCCAGAGGGGACTAGCGGGAGGGAGGGGGGAGACCCAGTACTTC.

The chain carries TRBV7-2 and TRBJ1-6; D may be TRBD1 (6 bases). The germline CDR1 and CDR2 sequences are SGHTA and FQGNSA. The CDR3 covers 15 residues. Trimming removed 2 bases at V and 5 bases at J, with 10 bases between. The CDR3 bases are TGTGCCAGCAGCTTAACGGACAGTCATAATTCACCCCTCCACTTT. Translated, it gives CASSLTDSHNSPLHF. The variable domain in full, with the rest retrieved from reference TRBV7-2 and TRBJ1-6, is GAGVSQSPSNKVTEKGKDVELRCDPISGHTALYWYRQSLGQGLEFLIYFQGNSAPDKSGLPSDRFSAERTGGSVSTLTIQRTQQEDSAVYLCASSLTDSHNSPLHFGNGTRLTVT.

V gene TRBV27 combines with J gene TRBJ1-6; D perhaps matches TRBD1 (6 bases). The germline gives CDR1 MNHEY, CDR2 SMNVEV (reference sequence). This CDR3 spans 16 amino acids. Trimming removed 5 bases from V and 0 bases from J, with 11 bases in between. The CDR3 loop reads CASSIQGPSYNSPLHF. The CDR3 nucleotides read TGTGCCAGCAGTATCCAGGGGCCCTCCTATAATTCACCCCTCCACTTT.

V and J are TRBV7-9 and TRBJ2-3; TRBD2 agrees at 13 bases. This CDR3 region has 16 residues. The germline gives CDR1 SEHNR, CDR2 FQNEAQ (reference sequence). The trim removed 5 bases at V and 2 bases at J, leaving 4 bases unmatched. CDR3 nucleotides: TGTGCCAGCAGCCTACTAGCGGGAGGGGTCACAGATACGCAGTATTTT. This gives the protein CASSLLAGGVTDTQYF.

The V call is TRBV5-1, the J call TRBJ2-7; 8 bases align to TRBD1. V was pared by 5 bases and J by 2 bases, with 6 bases of the junction left unmatched. Germline-derived CDR1 and CDR2 are SGHRS and YFSETQ. The CDR3 sequence is 14 residues long. The DNA of the CDR3 is TGCGCCAGCAGATCCGGGACAGGTGCCTACGAGCAGTACTTC. The encoded protein is CASRSGTGAYEQYF.

The V call is TRBV7-9, the J call TRBJ2-6, with 9 nucleotides matching TRBD1. V shed 5 bases and J 3 bases; nucleotides not matched to a gene: 8. Germline values: CDR1 SEHNR, CDR2 FQNEAQ (reference sequence). The CDR3 totals 17 residues. In DNA form, the CDR3 reads TGTGCCAGCAGCCTGGGACAGGGCCTCTTTGGGGCCAACGTCCTGACTTTC. Its translation is CASSLGQGLFGANVLTF.

The rearrangement uses TRBV19 and TRBJ2-3, with D tentatively TRBD1 (6 bases). Trimming removed 7 bases at V and 2 bases at J, with 10 bases between. Germline assignment: CDR1 LNHDA and CDR2 SQIVND (reference sequence). This CDR3 is 13 amino acids long. CDR3 coding DNA: TGTGCCAGTAAGGCAGGGGCCACAGATACGCAGTATTTT. Translation gives CASKAGATDTQYF. Full variable domain (remainder filled in from reference TRBV19 and TRBJ2-3): DGGITQSPKYLFRKEGQNVTLSCEQNLNHDAMYWYRQDPGQGLRLIYYSQIVNDFQKGDIAEGYSVSREKKESFPLTVTSAQKNPTAFYLCASKAGATDTQYFGPGTRLTVL.

The V gene is TRBV27, the J gene TRBJ2-7; 12 nucleotides line up with TRBD2. Germline CDR1 MNHEY, CDR2 SMNVEV (reference sequence). J was trimmed by 3 bases and V by 6 bases; bases with no gene match: 0. This CDR3 spans 13 amino acids. CDR3 nucleotides: TGTGCCAGCAGACTAGCGGGAGGCTACGAGCAGTACTTC. Translation: CASRLAGGYEQYF.

J is TRBJ2-5 and V is TRBV18; 13 nucleotides agree with TRBD2. The V gene's germline CDR1 is KGHSH and CDR2 LQKENI. The CDR3 loop spans 16 amino acids. J was trimmed by 2 bases and V by 4 bases; bases with no gene match: 4. In nucleotides, the CDR3 is TGTGCCAGCTCACGAGGGACTAGCGGGACTCAAGAGACCCAGTACTTC. Residues: CASSRGTSGTQETQYF.

This rearrangement joins TRBV12-3 or TRBV12-4 to TRBJ1-2; D is uncertain. The V gene lost 1 base and the J gene lost 1 base, with 1 base spanning the gap. The CDR3 runs 12 residues. CDR3 sequence reads: CASSLGNYGYTF. The CDR3 bases are TGTGCCAGCAGTTTAGGTAACTATGGCTACACCTTC.

The rearrangement uses TRBV4-3 and TRBJ2-7; 7 nucleotides agree with TRBD1. V lost 4 bases and J lost 6; bases outside the gene matches: 6. The CDR3 runs 13 residues. CDR1 is LGHNA, CDR2 YSLEER, per germline. CDR3 residues: CASSRKTGAEQYF. The CDR3 DNA reads TGCGCCAGCAGCCGAAAAACAGGGGCCGAGCAGTACTTC.

The J gene is TRBJ1-3, the V gene TRBV7-2, with D unresolved. Germline CDR1 SGHTA, CDR2 FQGNSA. The V gene lost 2 bases and the J gene lost 3 bases, with 11 bases spanning the gap. The CDR3 has 15 amino acids. CDR3 protein: CASSLRALDGNTIYF. DNA for the CDR3: TGTGCCAGCAGCTTAAGGGCCCTAGATGGAAACACCATATATTTT.

The chain combines TRBV25-1 with TRBJ2-3; possibly TRBD2 for D (6 bases). Deletions cut 1 base from V and 2 bases from J, with 10 bases between. CDR3 size: 15 residues. Germline CDR1 reads MGHDK; CDR2 reads SYGVNS. CDR3 protein: CASSESGTLTDTQYF. CDR3 DNA sequence: TGTGCCAGCAGTGAATCTGGGACTCTCACAGATACGCAGTATTTT. Full variable domain (missing parts from reference TRBV25-1 and TRBJ2-3): EADIYQTPRYLVIGTGKKITLECSQTMGHDKMYWYQQDPGMELHLIHYSYGVNSTEKGDLSSESTVSRIRTEHFPLTLESARPSHTSQYLCASSESGTLTDTQYFGPGTRLTVL.

V gene TRBV5-1 combines with J gene TRBJ2-5; TRBD1 is a possible D gene (6 bases). This CDR3 region has 14 residues. Germline values: CDR1 SGHRS, CDR2 YFSETQ. V was shortened by 5 bases and J by 2 bases, with 13 bases between the two germline ends. This CDR3 is CASRSLGQQETQYF. In DNA form, the CDR3 reads TGCGCCAGCAGATCACTCGGACAGCAAGAGACCCAGTACTTC.

The chain has TRBV5-1 and TRBJ2-7, with a possible D match to TRBD1 (5 bases). Germline CDR1 and CDR2: SGHRS and YFSETQ. Trimming cost V 2 bases and J 3 bases, with 18 bases left between them. The CDR3 runs to 16 residues. DNA of the CDR3: TGCGCCAGCAGCTTCAACCCGCGTCAGGGTGACTACGAGCAGTACTTC. Protein sequence: CASSFNPRQGDYEQYF.

The chain recombines TRBV28 with TRBJ2-7, with 9 bases identical to TRBD1. Germline-derived CDR1 and CDR2 are MDHEN and SYDVKM. The length of the CDR3 is 15 residues. The ends lost 6 bases at V and 0 bases at J; junction bases unmatched: 6. The CDR3 nucleotides are TGTGCCAGCAGATTAGGGACAGGGTACTCCTACGAGCAGTACTTC. Translating it yields CASRLGTGYSYEQYF.

This clone has only one observation. The V call is TRBV6-1, the J call TRBJ2-5; D perhaps matches TRBD2 (7 bases). V lost 3 bases and J 1 base, leaving 18 bases between the germline ends. The CDR3 extends over 17 amino acids. The germline gives CDR1 MNHNS, CDR2 SASEGT. DNA of the CDR3: TGTGCCAGCAGTGAGACCATCCGGGGGGCCCTCCAAGAGACCCAGTACTTC. Translating it yields CASSETIRGALQETQYF.

The count of this clone is one. The chain has TRBV28 and TRBJ2-3; D is perhaps TRBD2 (5 bases). Germline V CDR1 and CDR2: MDHEN, SYDVKM. The CDR3 loop spans 13 amino acids. The ends were cut back, 5 bases at V and 0 bases at J, with 6 bases in the middle. The CDR3 loop reads CASSRTSTDTQYF. The CDR3 coding sequence is TGTGCCAGCAGTCGGACTAGCACAGATACGCAGTATTTT.

The chain is built from TRBV6-5 and TRBJ1-1, with no clear D. CDR1 and CDR2 from the germline V gene are MNHEY and SVGAGI. V shed 1 base and J shed 11 bases, with 17 bases lying between them. The CDR3 sequence is 14 residues long. The CDR3: CASSYLQSATRAFF. The DNA for the CDR3 is TGTGCCAGCAGTTACTTGCAATCGGCGACAAGGGCTTTCTTT.

The rearrangement uses TRBV6-6 and TRBJ2-3, with 7 bases identical to TRBD2. The CDR3 covers 15 residues. With 6 bases clipped from V and 2 bases from J, the junction kept 8 bases outside the gene matches. Germline loops: CDR1 MNHNY, CDR2 SVGAGI (reference sequence). CDR3 loop: CASSYAAGDTDTQYF. The DNA for the CDR3 is TGTGCCAGCAGCTACGCTGCGGGGGACACAGATACGCAGTATTTT.

This rearrangement joins TRBV18 to TRBJ1-4, with 9 positions matching TRBD1. Germline V CDR1 and CDR2: KGHSH, LQKENI. Germline trimming cut 3 bases from V and 5 bases from J; bases unmatched to any gene: 1. This CDR3 is built from 14 residues. CDR3 in amino acids: CASSPGTGNEKLFF. In nucleotides, the CDR3 is TGTGCCAGCTCACCGGGGACAGGGAATGAAAAACTGTTTTTT.

The chain carries TRBV18 and TRBJ1-6; perhaps TRBD1 as D (5 bases). This CDR3 spans 16 amino acids. Germline V gene sequence: CDR1 KGHSH, CDR2 LQKENI. The V end was cut by 1 base, the J end by 10 bases, with 17 bases between. Written as DNA, the CDR3 is TGTGCCAGCTCACCACGGGGGGTTGGTGCAAACTCACCCCTCCACTTT. Translated, it gives CASSPRGVGANSPLHF.

As to this clone: The identical CDR3 is also encoded by other nucleotide sequences in the sample. This rearrangement joins TRBV28 to TRBJ2-5, with 7 bases matching TRBD2. The CDR3 loop spans 13 amino acids. CDR1 and CDR2 (germline): MDHEN, SYDVKM. After removal of 3 bases from V and 4 bases from J, the junction contained 2 bases not matched to a gene. The CDR3, as DNA: TGTGCCAGCAGTTTGCGGGGGAGAGAGACCCAGTACTTC. Translating gives CASSLRGRETQYF.

This clone is medium-sized by share. J is TRBJ2-7 and V is TRBV19; D unclear. CDR1 and CDR2 from the germline V gene are LNHDA and SQIVND (reference sequence). The CDR3 extends over 16 amino acids. Trimming took 2 bases from V and 5 from J, leaving 19 bases between them. CDR3 in DNA: TGTGCCAGTAGTATATCCCCTCACGGATCAATCAACGAGCAGTACTTC. Encoded protein: CASSISPHGSINEQYF.